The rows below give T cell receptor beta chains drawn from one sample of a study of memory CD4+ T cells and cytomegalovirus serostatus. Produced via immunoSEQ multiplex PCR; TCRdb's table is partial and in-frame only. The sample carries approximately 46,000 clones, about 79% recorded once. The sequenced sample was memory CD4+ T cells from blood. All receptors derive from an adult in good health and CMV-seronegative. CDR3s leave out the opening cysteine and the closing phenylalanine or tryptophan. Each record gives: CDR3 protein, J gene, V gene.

ASSSTGATDTQY TRBJ2-3 TRBV19
ASSYRTSGTYEQY TRBJ2-7 TRBV5-6
ATTGGSNQPQH TRBJ1-5 TRBV10-3
ASSGPPPGLGYEQY TRBJ2-7 TRBV2
ASSQRGGSYEQY TRBJ2-7 TRBV7-2
SVGLAGGPDVGEQY TRBJ2-7 TRBV29-1
ASSPDQSGVSTSGYT TRBJ1-2 TRBV18
ASSYSGGESEAF TRBJ1-1 TRBV6-5
AWSVWTGSSGNTIY TRBJ1-3 TRBV30
AIRGDSSGNTIY TRBJ1-3 TRBV10-3
ASSTRWTEAF TRBJ1-1 TRBV6-1
ASRPSGRVHEQY TRBJ2-7 TRBV6-5
ASRLGEGNTEAF TRBJ1-1 TRBV5-4
ASSRPPGTSYEQY TRBJ2-7 TRBV7-2
ASGTSVRETQY TRBJ2-5 TRBV28
ASSLAGAETQY TRBJ2-5 TRBV7-2
ASQRDREYEQY - TRBV2
ASSPRSGAGGETQY TRBJ2-5 TRBV4-1
ASSLGGGPAYEQY TRBJ2-7 TRBV11-2
SAERSGGGYGYT TRBJ1-2 TRBV29-1
ASSLAGQAAYEQY TRBJ2-7 TRBV7-2
ASSRDLSYEQY TRBJ2-7 TRBV27
ASRSIASGTYEQY TRBJ2-7 TRBV11-2
ASSQLAGEGRDTQY TRBJ2-3 TRBV7-6
ASSLGTDYGYT TRBJ1-2 TRBV7-8
AWSTFREEKTQY TRBJ2-5 TRBV30
AYSRGMNTEAF TRBJ1-1 TRBV30
ASSLDGTGNEKLF TRBJ1-4 TRBV7-2
ASSTLTAREPQH TRBJ1-5 TRBV19
ASSWRDRGRVYGYT TRBJ1-2 TRBV5-6
ASSHWTSLEQY TRBJ2-7 TRBV5-6
ASSLAPALGGEDTQY TRBJ2-3 TRBV7-2
ASSFLAGGPSSGDTQY TRBJ2-3 TRBV5-1
ASSLDRKTQY TRBJ2-5 TRBV5-4
ASSVTGGGQPQH TRBJ1-5 TRBV19
ASSLVADGLAINNEQF TRBJ2-1 TRBV11-2
ASSSATGGIGYT TRBJ1-2 TRBV27
ASSLTSLTEAF TRBJ1-1 TRBV5-1
ASSLGAGLSQPQH TRBJ1-5 TRBV7-9